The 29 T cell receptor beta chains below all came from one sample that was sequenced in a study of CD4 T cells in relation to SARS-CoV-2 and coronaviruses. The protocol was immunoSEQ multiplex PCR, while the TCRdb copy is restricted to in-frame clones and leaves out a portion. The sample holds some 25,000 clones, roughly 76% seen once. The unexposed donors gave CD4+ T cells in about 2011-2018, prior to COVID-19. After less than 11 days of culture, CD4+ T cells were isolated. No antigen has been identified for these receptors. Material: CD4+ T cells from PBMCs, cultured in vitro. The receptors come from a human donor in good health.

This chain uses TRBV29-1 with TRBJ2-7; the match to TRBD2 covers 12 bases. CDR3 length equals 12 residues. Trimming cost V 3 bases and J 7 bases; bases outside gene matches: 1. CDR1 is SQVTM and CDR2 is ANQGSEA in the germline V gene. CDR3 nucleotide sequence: TGCAGCGTTGACACTAGCGGGAGGGAGCAGTACTTC. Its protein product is CSVDTSGREQYF.

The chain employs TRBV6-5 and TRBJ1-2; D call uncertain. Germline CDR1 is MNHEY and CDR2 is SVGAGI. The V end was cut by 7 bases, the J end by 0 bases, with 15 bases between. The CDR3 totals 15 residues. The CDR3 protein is CASTSRDGANYGYTF. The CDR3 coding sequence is TGTGCCAGCACCTCCCGAGACGGGGCTAACTATGGCTACACCTTC.

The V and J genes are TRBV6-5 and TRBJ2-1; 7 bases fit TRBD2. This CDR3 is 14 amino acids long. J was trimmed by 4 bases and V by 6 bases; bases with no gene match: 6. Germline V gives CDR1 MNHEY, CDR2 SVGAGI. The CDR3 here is CASRMSGIYNEQFF. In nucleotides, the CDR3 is TGTGCCAGCAGGATGAGCGGGATTTACAATGAGCAGTTCTTC.

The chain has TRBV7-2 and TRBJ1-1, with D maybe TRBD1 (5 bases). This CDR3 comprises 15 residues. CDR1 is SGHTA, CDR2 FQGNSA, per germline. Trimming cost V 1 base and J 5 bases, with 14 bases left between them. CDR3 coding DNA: TGTGCCAGCAGCTTAGAAGCAGGGCGGGCAACTGAAGCTTTCTTT. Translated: CASSLEAGRATEAFF.

The CDR3 DNA is TGCGCCAGCAGCTTGAATCAGGGGGGGGAAGAGACCCAGTACTTC. Amino acids: CASSLNQGGEETQYF. The chain links TRBV5-1 to TRBJ2-5, with D perhaps assigned TRBD1 or TRBD2 (7 bases each). Trimming took off 1 base at V and 3 bases at J, with 13 bases between the two ends. This CDR3 is 15 amino acids long. Germline CDR1 SGHRS, CDR2 YFSETQ. The full variable domain, its missing parts supplied by reference TRBV5-1 and TRBJ2-5, is KAGVTQTPRYLIKTRGQQVTLSCSPISGHRSVSWYQQTPGQGLQFLFEYFSETQRNKGNFPGRFSGRQFSNSRSEMNVSTLELGDSALYLCASSLNQGGEETQYFGPGTRLLVL.

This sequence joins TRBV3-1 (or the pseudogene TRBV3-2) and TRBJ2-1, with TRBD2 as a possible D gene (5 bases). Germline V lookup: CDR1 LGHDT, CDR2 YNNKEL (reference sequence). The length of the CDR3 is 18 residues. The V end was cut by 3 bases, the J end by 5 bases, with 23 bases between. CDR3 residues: CASSHVAARRFDHNEQFF. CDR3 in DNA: TGTGCCAGCAGCCACGTGGCTGCTAGGAGGTTTGACCACAATGAGCAGTTCTTC.

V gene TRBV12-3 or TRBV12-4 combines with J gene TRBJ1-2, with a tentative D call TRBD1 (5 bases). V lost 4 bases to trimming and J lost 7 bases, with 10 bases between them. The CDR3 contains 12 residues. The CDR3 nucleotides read TGTGCCAGCAGTTCCCCCCAGGGTGGCTACACCTTC. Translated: CASSSPQGGYTF.

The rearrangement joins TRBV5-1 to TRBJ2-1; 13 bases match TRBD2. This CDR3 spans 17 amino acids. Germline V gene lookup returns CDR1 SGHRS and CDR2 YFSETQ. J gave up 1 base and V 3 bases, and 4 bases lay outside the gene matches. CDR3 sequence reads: CASSWTSGSASYNEQFF. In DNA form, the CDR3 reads TGCGCCAGCAGCTGGACTAGCGGGAGTGCTTCCTACAATGAGCAGTTCTTC.

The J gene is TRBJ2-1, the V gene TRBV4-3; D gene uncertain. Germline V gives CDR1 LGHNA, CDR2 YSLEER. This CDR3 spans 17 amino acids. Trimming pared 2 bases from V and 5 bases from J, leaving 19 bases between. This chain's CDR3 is CASSQFQLRSLNNEQFF. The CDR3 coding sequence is TGCGCCAGCAGCCAATTTCAACTGAGAAGTTTAAACAATGAGCAGTTCTTC.

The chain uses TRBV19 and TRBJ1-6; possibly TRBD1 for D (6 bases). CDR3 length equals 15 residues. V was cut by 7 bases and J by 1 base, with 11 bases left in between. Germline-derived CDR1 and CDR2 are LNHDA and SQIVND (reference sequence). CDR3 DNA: TGTGCCAGTAACGATCAGGGGTCCTATAATTCACCCCTCCACTTT. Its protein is CASNDQGSYNSPLHF. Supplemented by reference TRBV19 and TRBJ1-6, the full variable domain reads DGGITQSPKYLFRKEGQNVTLSCEQNLNHDAMYWYRQDPGQGLRLIYYSQIVNDFQKGDIAEGYSVSREKKESFPLTVTSAQKNPTAFYLCASNDQGSYNSPLHFGNGTRLTVT.

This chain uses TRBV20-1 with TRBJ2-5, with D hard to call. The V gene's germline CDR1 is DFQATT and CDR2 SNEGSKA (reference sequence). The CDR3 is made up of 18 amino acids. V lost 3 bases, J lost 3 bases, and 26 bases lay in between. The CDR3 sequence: CSASPPIGQPGLKETQYF. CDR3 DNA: TGCAGTGCTAGTCCCCCAATAGGGCAACCGGGTTTAAAAGAGACCCAGTACTTC.

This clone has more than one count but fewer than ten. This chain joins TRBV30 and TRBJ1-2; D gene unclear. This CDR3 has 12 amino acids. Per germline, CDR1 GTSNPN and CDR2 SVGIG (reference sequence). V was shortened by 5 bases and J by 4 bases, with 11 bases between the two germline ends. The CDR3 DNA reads TGTGCCTGGGCACCGGGCCCCTATGGCTACACCTTC. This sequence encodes CAWAPGPYGYTF.

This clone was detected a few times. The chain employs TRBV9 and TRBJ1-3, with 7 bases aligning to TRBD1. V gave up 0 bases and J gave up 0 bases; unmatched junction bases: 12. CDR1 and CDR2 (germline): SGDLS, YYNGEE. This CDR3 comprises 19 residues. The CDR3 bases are TGTGCCAGCAGCGTAGCTACTGGGGCGACAGGGACCTCTGGAAACACCATATATTTT. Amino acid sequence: CASSVATGATGTSGNTIYF.

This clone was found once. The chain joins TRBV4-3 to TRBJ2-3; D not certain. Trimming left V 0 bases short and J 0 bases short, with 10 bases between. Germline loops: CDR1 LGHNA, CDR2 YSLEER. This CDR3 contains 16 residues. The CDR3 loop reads CASSQDRQPSTDTQYF. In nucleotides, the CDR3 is TGCGCCAGCAGCCAAGACCGACAACCCAGCACAGATACGCAGTATTTT.

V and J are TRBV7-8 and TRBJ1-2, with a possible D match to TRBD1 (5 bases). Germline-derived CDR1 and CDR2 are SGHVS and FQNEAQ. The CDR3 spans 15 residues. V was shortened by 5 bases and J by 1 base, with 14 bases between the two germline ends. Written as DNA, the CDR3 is TGTGCCAGCAGCCAGCAGAGACAGCTTAACTATGGCTACACCTTC. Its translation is CASSQQRQLNYGYTF. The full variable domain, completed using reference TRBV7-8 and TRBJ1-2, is GAGVSQSPRYKVAKRGQDVALRCDPISGHVSLFWYQQALGQGPEFLTYFQNEAQLDKSGLPSDRFFAERPEGSVSTLKIQRTQQEDSAVYLCASSQQRQLNYGYTFGSGTRLTVV.

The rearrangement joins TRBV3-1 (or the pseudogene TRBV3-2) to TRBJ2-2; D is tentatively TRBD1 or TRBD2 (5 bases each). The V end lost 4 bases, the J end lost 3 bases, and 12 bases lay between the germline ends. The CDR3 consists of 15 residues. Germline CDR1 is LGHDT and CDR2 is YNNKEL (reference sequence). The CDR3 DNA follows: TGTGCCAGCAGCCCCCGAGGGGCAGACACCGGGGAGCTGTTTTTT. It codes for CASSPRGADTGELFF.

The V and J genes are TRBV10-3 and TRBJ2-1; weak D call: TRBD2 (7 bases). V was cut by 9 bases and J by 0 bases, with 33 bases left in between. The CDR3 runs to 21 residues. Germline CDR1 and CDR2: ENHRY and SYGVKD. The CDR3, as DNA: TGTGCCATACAGGGCGGGAGTTTTATGGGTCCCAGTTCGAGCTCCTACAATGAGCAGTTCTTC. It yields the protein CAIQGGSFMGPSSSSYNEQFF.

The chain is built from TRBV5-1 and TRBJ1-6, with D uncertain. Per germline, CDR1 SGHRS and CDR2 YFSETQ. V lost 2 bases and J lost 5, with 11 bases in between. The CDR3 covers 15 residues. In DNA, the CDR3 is TGCGCCAGCAGCTTCTTCAGTCCCGATAATTCACCCCTCCACTTT. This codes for CASSFFSPDNSPLHF.

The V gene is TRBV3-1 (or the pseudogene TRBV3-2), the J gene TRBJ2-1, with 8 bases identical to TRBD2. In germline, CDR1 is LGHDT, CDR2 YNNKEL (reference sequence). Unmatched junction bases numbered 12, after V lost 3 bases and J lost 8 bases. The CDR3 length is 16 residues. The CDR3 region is CASSQGYSGIGHEQFF. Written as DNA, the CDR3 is TGTGCCAGCAGCCAGGGGTATAGCGGGATCGGCCATGAGCAGTTCTTC.

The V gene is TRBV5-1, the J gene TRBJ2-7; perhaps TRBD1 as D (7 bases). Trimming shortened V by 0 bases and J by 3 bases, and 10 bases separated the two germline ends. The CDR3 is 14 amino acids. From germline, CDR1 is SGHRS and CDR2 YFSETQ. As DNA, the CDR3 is TGCGCCAGCAGCTTGGGACAGGGAGGCTACGAGCAGTACTTC. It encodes CASSLGQGGYEQYF.

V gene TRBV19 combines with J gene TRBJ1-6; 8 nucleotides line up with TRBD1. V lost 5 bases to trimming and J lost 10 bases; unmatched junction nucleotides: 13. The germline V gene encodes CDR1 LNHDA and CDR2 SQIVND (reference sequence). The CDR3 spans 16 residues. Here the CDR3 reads CASSPRTGSGGSPLHF. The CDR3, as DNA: TGTGCCAGTAGTCCCCGGACAGGGAGTGGAGGATCACCCCTCCACTTT.

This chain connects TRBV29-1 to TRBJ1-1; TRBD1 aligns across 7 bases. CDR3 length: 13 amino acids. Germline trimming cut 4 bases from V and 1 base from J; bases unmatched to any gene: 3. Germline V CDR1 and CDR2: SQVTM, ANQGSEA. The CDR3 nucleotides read TGCAGCGTTGCAAGACAGGGGAACACTGAAGCTTTCTTT. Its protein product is CSVARQGNTEAFF.

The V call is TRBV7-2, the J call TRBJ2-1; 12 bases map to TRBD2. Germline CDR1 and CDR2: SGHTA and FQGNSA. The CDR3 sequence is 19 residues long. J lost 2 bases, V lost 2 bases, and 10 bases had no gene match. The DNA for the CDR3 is TGTGCCAGCAGCTTACGGGCCGATACTAGCGGGGGGCCCTACAATGAGCAGTTCTTC. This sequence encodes CASSLRADTSGGPYNEQFF.

CDR3 region: CASSERAIVRAGTF. CDR3 DNA: TGTGCCAGCAGTGAGAGGGCCATTGTTCGTGCGGGGACCTTC. V gene TRBV6-1 combines with J gene TRBJ1-2, with D uncertain. The CDR3 runs 14 residues. V lost 3 bases to trimming and J lost 14 bases, with 22 bases between them. Germline V gene data show CDR1 as MNHNS and CDR2 as SASEGT.

The CDR3 region has the DNA TGTGCCAGCAGCCCCGAACAGGGGGCAGGTCACACCGGGGAGCTGTTTTTT. Translation gives CASSPEQGAGHTGELFF. This rearrangement joins TRBV7-7 to TRBJ2-2, with 9 bases aligning to TRBD1. Trimming removed 5 bases from V and 3 bases from J; junction bases left unmatched: 10. The germline V gene encodes CDR1 SSHAT and CDR2 FNYEAQ (reference sequence). This CDR3 region has 17 residues.

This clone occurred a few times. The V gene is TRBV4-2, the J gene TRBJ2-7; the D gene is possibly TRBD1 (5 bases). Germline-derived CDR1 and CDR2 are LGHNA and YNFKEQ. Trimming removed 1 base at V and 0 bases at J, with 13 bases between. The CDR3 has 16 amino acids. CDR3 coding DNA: TGTGCCAGCAGCCAAGGGACACTCGGGCGCTCCTACGAGCAGTACTTC. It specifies CASSQGTLGRSYEQYF.

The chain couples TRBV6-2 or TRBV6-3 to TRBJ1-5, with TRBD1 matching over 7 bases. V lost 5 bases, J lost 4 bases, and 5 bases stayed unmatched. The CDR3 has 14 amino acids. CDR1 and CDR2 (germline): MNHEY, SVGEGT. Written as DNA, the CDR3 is TGTGCCAGCAGTGATAACAGGGGTAATCAGCCCCAGCATTTT. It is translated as CASSDNRGNQPQHF.

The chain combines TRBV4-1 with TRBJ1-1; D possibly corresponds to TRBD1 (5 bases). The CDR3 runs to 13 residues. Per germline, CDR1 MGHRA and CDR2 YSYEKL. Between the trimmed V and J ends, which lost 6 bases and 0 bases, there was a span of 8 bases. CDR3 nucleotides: TGCGCCAGCAGGAAAGGGGTGAACACTGAAGCTTTCTTT. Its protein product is CASRKGVNTEAFF.

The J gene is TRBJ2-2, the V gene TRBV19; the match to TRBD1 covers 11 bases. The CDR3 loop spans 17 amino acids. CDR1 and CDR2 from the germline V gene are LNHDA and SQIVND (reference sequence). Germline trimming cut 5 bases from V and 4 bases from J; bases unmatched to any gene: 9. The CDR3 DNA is TGTGCCAGTAGTCCATTTAGCGGGACAGGGGGCACCGGGGAGCTGTTTTTT. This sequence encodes CASSPFSGTGGTGELFF.